This paragraph covers one TCR beta chain sequence. Its antigen is unknown. Between the trimmed V and J ends, which lost 1 base and 3 bases, there was a span of 10 bases. This CDR3 comprises 14 residues. Germline lookup yields CDR1 SGHRS and CDR2 YFSETQ. This record belongs to a study of cytomegalovirus exposure and HLA in healthy donors. Findings and caveats of the study: There were some public TCRs occurring in many donors, but most TCR sequences were rare.

Nominal health characterized the donors when sampled, though unrecorded immune exposures were likely. 13 Jbeta primers and 60 Vbeta primers were used for the PCR. Generated by immunoSEQ multiplex PCR, the TCRdb table keeps only in-frame clones and is missing some. Of about 80,000 clones in the sample, 80% were seen once. The specimen sequenced was PBMCs. V and J are TRBV5-1 and TRBJ1-1; D remains unclear. This sequence was found in a woman in her fifties or sixties in good health and CMV-seropositive. CDR3 sequence: CASSLRGIDTEAFF. The CDR3, as DNA: TGCGCCAGCAGCTTGCGAGGGATCGACACTGAAGCTTTCTTT. Supplemented by reference TRBV5-1 and TRBJ1-1, the full variable domain reads KAGVTQTPRYLIKTRGQQVTLSCSPISGHRSVSWYQQTPGQGLQFLFEYFSETQRNKGNFPGRFSGRQFSNSRSEMNVSTLELGDSALYLCASSLRGIDTEAFFGQGTRLTVV.